The rows below give T cell receptor beta chains drawn from one sample of a study of beta chain features in type 1 diabetes. The data were produced by immunoSEQ multiplex PCR, yet TCRdb's version contains in-frame clones alone and is incomplete. Among fewer than 450,000 clones listed, approximately 13% were seen once. The material sequenced was naive CD4+ T cells from blood. The receptor set was obtained from a woman aged 18-29 years with type 1 diabetes. Each CDR3 is given with its conserved first and last residue. Each record gives: D gene, J gene, clone size, V gene, CDR3 DNA, CDR3 protein. D genes are given only for firm matches. Clone sizes are given selectively: once, few, many, or a class where the clone is expanded.

TRBD1	TRBJ1-1	.	TRBV25-1	TGTGCCAGCAAGGGACAGTTGAACACTGAAGCTTTCTTT	CASKGQLNTEAFF
TRBD2	TRBJ2-5	few	TRBV10-3	TGTGCCACCAGTACGTCTAGCGGGCAAGAGACCCAGTACTTC	CATSTSSGQETQYF
.	TRBJ2-1	.	TRBV6-5	TGTGCCAGCAGACCGGGACTGCTCTTCAGTGAGCAGTTCTTC	CASRPGLLFSEQFF
TRBD2	TRBJ2-7	few	TRBV11-2	TGTGCCAGCAGCACACGAGAGGCTAGCGGGTACCTGGTTGTGGAGCAGTACTTC	CASSTREASGYLVVEQYF
TRBD2	TRBJ2-5	.	TRBV5-1	TGCGCCAGCAGCTGCTGGACTAGCGGCCTCTGGGCGTGTGAGACCCAGTACTTC	CASSCWTSGLWACETQYF
.	TRBJ2-5	.	TRBV9	TGTGCCAGCAGCGATGCTTACAGGGCCGGCCAAGAGACCCAGTACTTC	CASSDAYRAGQETQYF
TRBD1	TRBJ1-2	few	TRBV15	TGTGCCACCAGCACCCACGGACAGGGGGATTATGGCTACACCTTC	CATSTHGQGDYGYTF
TRBD1	TRBJ1-2	few	TRBV5-1	TGCGCCAGCAGCCCCAGGACAGGGGGGGATGGCTACACCTTC	CASSPRTGGDGYTF
TRBD2	TRBJ2-4	few	TRBV11-2	TGTGCCAGCAGCTTACGGAAAGCCCGGGAGGACATTCAGTACTTC	CASSLRKAREDIQYF
.	TRBJ2-7	.	TRBV5-1	TGCGCCAGCAGCTTGGCTGCAGGGGAGAGGTACGAGCAGTACTTC	CASSLAAGERYEQYF